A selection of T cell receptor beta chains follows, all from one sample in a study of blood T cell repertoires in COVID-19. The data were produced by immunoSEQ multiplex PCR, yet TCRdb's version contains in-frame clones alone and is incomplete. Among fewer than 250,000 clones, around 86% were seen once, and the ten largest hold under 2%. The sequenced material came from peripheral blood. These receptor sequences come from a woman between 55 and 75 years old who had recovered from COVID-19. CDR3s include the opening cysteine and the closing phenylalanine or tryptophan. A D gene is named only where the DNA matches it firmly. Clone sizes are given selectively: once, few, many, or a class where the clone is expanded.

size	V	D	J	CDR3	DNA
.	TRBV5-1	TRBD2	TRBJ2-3	CASSLAGDNTDTQYF	TGCGCCAGCAGCCTAGCGGGGGATAACACAGATACGCAGTATTTT
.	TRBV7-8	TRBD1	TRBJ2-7	CASRGTGGYEQYF	TGTGCCAGCAGGGGGACAGGGGGATACGAGCAGTACTTC
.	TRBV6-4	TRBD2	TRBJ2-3	CASSPTSGTDTQYF	TGTGCCAGCAGTCCGACTAGCGGCACAGATACGCAGTATTTT
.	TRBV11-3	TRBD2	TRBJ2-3	CASSLLSGGTTDTQYF	TGTGCCAGCAGCTTACTTAGCGGGGGGACCACAGATACGCAGTATTTT
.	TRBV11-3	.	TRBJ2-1	CASSLEAGRRGEQFF	TGTGCCAGCAGCTTAGAGGCGGGTCGTAGAGGTGAGCAGTTCTTC
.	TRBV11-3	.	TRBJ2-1	CASSVAGARNNEQFF	TGTGCCAGCAGCGTCGCGGGGGCTCGGAACAATGAGCAGTTCTTC
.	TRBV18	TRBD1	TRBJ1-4	CASSPTPGQGNEKLFF	TGTGCCAGCTCACCAACTCCGGGACAGGGGAACGAAAAACTGTTTTTT
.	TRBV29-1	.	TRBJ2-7	CSVVSSVYEQYF	TGCAGCGTTGTATCGTCGGTCTACGAGCAGTACTTC
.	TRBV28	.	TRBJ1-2	CASVGQNYGYTF	TGTGCCAGCGTGGGGCAGAACTATGGCTACACCTTC
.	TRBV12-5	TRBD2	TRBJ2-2	CASGLGSGVTGELFF	TGTGCTAGTGGTTTGGGTAGCGGGGTAACCGGGGAGCTGTTTTTT
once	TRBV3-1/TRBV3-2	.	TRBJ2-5	CASSRPTSLSGATQYF	TGTGCCAGCAGCCGCCCGACTAGCCTGTCAGGGGCCACCCAGTACTTC
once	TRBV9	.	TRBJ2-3	CASSVDSLADTQYF	TGTGCCAGCAGCGTAGACTCCCTAGCAGATACGCAGTATTTT
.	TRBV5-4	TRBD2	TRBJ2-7	CASSSGLAGVERGEQYF	TGTGCCAGCAGCTCGGGACTAGCGGGGGTCGAAAGGGGCGAGCAGTACTTC
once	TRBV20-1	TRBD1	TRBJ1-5	CSASEGQNNQPQHF	TGCAGTGCTAGTGAGGGACAGAACAATCAGCCCCAGCATTTT
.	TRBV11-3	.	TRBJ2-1	CASSTSRGSRNEQFF	TGTGCCAGCAGCACATCCAGGGGATCGAGAAATGAGCAGTTCTTC
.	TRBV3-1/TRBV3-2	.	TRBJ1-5	CASSQGVQGNQPQHF	TGTGCCAGCAGCCAAGGGGTTCAGGGCAATCAGCCCCAGCATTTT
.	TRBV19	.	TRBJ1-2	CASSTQSDTIYGYTF	TGTGCCAGTAGTACCCAATCGGACACCATCTATGGCTACACCTTC
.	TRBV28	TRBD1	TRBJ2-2	CASSLLQGVISGELFF	TGTGCCAGCAGTTTACTTCAGGGGGTAATCAGCGGGGAGCTGTTTTTT
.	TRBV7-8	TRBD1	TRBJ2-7	CASSLAFGQAYEQYF	TGTGCCAGCAGCTTAGCCTTCGGACAGGCCTACGAGCAGTACTTC
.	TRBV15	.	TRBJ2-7	CATSRRDSSYEQYF	TGTGCCACCAGCAGACGGGATTCCTCCTACGAGCAGTACTTC
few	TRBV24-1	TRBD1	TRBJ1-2	CATSDSGQTTSYGYTF	TGTGCCACCAGTGATTCGGGACAGACCACCAGCTATGGCTACACCTTC
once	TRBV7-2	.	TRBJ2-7	CASIKWAGDYEQYF	TGTGCCAGCATCAAATGGGCAGGGGACTACGAGCAGTACTTC
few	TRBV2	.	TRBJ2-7	CASTRAGFYEQYF	TGTGCCAGCACGAGAGCAGGATTCTACGAGCAGTACTTC
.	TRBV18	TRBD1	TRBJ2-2	CASSTSDRGNTGELFF	TGTGCCAGCTCGACTTCGGACAGGGGAAACACCGGGGAGCTGTTTTTT
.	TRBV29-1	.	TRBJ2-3	CSVVRQGTDTQYF	TGCAGCGTTGTTCGCCAGGGCACAGATACGCAGTATTTT
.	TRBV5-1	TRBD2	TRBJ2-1	CASSSGLAGGYSSYNEQFF	TGCGCCAGCAGCTCCGGACTAGCGGGGGGGTATAGCTCCTACAATGAGCAGTTCTTC
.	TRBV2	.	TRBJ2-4	CASRLSTARDRDIQYF	TGTGCCAGCAGACTTTCTACGGCCCGGGATCGGGACATTCAGTACTTC
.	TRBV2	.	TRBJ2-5	CASSVVANEETQYF	TGTGCCAGCAGTGTTGTAGCGAATGAAGAGACCCAGTACTTC
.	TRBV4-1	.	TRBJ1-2	CASSQGGRGNYGYTF	TGCGCCAGCAGCCAAGGTGGCAGGGGAAACTATGGCTACACCTTC
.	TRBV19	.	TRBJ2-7	CASTVGLGYEQYF	TGTGCCAGTACCGTAGGACTCGGCTACGAGCAGTACTTC
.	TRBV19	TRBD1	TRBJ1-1	CASSMDRGQTEAFF	TGTGCCAGTAGTATGGACAGGGGGCAAACTGAAGCTTTCTTT
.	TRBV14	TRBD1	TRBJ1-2	CASSQSPRDRLYGYTF	TGTGCCAGCAGCCAGAGCCCCCGGGACAGGCTTTATGGCTACACCTTC
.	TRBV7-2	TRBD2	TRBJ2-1	CASSSDLAGTRQPFF	TGTGCCAGCAGCTCAGATCTAGCGGGGACAAGACAGCCGTTCTTC
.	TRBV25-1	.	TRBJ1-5	CASSPGGAASNQPQHF	TGTGCCAGCTCCCCCGGCGGAGCCGCCAGTAATCAGCCCCAGCATTTT
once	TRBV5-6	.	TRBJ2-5	CASSSDWKGTQYF	TGTGCCAGCAGCTCGGACTGGAAAGGGACCCAGTACTTC
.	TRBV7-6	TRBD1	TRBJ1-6	CASSLRPDRGNSPLHF	TGTGCCAGCAGCTTAAGACCGGACAGGGGGAATTCACCCCTCCACTTT
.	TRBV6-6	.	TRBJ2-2	CASTSYTGELFF	TGTGCCAGCACTAGTTACACCGGGGAGCTGTTTTTT
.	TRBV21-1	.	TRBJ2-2	CASSKQGGGTGELFF	TGTGCCAGCAGCAAACAGGGAGGAGGGACCGGGGAGCTGTTTTTT
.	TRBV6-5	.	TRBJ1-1	CASSPYGGDTEAFF	TGTGCCAGCAGTCCCTATGGGGGCGACACTGAAGCTTTCTTT
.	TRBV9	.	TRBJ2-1	CASSTQTQGGEQFF	TGTGCCAGCAGCACCCAAACACAGGGCGGTGAGCAGTTCTTC
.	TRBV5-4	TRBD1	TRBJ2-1	CASSLGQGAFDEQFF	TGTGCCAGCAGCTTGGGTCAGGGGGCGTTTGACGAGCAGTTCTTC
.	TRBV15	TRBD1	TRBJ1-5	CATSRSGQGLGQPQHF	TGTGCCACCAGCAGATCCGGACAGGGGTTGGGTCAGCCCCAGCATTTT
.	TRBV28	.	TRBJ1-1	CASRRDRFSEAFF	TGTGCCAGCAGACGAGACAGGTTCTCTGAAGCTTTCTTT
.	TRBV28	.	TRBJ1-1	CASRQGLPNTEAFF	TGTGCCAGCAGACAGGGCCTACCTAACACTGAAGCTTTCTTT
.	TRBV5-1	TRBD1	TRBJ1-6	CASSSDREDSPLHF	TGCGCCAGCAGCTCTGACAGGGAAGACTCACCCCTCCACTTT